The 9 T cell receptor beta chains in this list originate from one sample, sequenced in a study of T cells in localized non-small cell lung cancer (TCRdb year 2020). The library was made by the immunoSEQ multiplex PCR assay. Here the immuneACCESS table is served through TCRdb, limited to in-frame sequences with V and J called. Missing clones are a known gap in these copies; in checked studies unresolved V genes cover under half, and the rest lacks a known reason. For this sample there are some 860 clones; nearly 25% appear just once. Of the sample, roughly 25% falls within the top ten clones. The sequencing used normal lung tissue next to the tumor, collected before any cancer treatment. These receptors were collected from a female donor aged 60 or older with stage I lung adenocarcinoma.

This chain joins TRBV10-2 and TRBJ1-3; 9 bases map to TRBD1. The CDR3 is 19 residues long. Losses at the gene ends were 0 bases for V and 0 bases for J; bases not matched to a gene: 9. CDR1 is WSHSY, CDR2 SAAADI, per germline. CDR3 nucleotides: TGCGCCAGCAGTGAGTCGGCGGGACAGGGAAGAGCCTCTGGAAACACCATATATTTT. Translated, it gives CASSESAGQGRASGNTIYF.

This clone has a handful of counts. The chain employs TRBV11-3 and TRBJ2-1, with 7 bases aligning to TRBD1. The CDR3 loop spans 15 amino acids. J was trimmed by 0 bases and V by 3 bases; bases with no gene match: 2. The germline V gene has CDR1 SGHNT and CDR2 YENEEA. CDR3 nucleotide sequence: TGTGCCAGCAGCTTTGCAGGGGGCTCCTACAATGAGCAGTTCTTC. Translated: CASSFAGGSYNEQFF.

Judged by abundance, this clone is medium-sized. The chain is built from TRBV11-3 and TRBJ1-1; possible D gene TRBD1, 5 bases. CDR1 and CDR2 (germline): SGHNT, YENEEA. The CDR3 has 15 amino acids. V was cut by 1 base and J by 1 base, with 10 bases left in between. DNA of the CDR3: TGTGCCAGCAGCTTAGGGGGGATAGGGAACACTGAAGCTTTCTTT. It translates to CASSLGGIGNTEAFF.

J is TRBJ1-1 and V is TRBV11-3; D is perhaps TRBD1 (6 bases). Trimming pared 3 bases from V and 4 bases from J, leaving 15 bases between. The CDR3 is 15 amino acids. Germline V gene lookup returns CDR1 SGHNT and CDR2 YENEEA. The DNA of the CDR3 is TGTGCCAGCAGCTTGGCCGCACAGGGCTTCACTGAAGCTTTCTTT. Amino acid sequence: CASSLAAQGFTEAFF. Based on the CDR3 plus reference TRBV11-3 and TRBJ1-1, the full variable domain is EAGVVQSPRYKIIEKKQPVAFWCNPISGHNTLYWYLQNLGQGPELLIRYENEEAVDDSQLPKDRFSAERLKGVDSTLKIQPAELGDSAVYLCASSLAAQGFTEAFFGQGTRLTVV.

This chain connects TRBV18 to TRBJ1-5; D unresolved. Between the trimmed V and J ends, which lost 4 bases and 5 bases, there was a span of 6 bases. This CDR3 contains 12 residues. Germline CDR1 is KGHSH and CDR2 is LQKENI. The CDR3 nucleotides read TGTGCCAGCTCACTTCTAGATCAGCCCCAGCATTTT. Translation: CASSLLDQPQHF. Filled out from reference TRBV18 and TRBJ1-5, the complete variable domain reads NAGVMQNPRHLVRRRGQEARLRCSPMKGHSHVYWYRQLPEEGLKFMVYLQKENIIDESGMPKERFSAEFPKEGPSILRIQQVVRGDSAAYFCASSLLDQPQHFGDGTRLSIL.

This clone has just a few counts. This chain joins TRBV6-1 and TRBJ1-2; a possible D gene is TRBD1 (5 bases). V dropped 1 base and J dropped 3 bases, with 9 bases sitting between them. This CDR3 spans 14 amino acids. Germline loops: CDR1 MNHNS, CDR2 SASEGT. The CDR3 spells CASSEGGGDYGYTF. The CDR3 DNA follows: TGTGCCAGCAGTGAAGGGGGAGGGGACTATGGCTACACCTTC.

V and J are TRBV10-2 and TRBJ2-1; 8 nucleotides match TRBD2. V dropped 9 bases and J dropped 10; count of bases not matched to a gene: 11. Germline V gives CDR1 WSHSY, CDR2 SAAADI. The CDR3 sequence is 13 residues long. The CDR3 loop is CASRREEREEQFF. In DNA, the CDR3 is TGCGCCAGTCGGCGGGAGGAACGTGAGGAGCAGTTCTTC.

The CDR3 protein is CASSSPGGTASYEQYF. As DNA, the CDR3 is TGTGCCAGCAGTTCACCCGGAGGGACGGCCTCCTACGAGCAGTACTTC. This chain joins TRBV28 and TRBJ2-7; possible D gene TRBD2, 6 bases. This CDR3 has 16 residues. In germline, CDR1 is MDHEN, CDR2 SYDVKM. Between the trimmed V and J ends, which lost 4 bases and 0 bases, there was a span of 16 bases.

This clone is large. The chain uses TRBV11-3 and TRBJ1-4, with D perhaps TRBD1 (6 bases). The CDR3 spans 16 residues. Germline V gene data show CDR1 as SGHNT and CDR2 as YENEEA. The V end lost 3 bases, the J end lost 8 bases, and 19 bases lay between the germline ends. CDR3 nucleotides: TGTGCCAGCAGCTTGAGAAGCCCAGGGGAGAACGAAAAACTGTTTTTT. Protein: CASSLRSPGENEKLFF.